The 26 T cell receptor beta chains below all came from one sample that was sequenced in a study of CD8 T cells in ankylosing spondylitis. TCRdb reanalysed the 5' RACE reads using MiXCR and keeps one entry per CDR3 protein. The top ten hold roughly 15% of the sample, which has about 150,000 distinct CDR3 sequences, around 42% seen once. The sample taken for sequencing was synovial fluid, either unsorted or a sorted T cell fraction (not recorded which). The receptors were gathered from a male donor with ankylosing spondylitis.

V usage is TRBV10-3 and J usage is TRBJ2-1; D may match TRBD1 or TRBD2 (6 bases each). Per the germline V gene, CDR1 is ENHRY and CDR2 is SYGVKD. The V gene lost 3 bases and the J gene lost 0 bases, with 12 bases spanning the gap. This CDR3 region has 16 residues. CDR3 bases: TGTGCCATCAGTGAAGGGGGGCTGAGCTCCTACAATGAGCAGTTCTTC. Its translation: CAISEGGLSSYNEQFF.

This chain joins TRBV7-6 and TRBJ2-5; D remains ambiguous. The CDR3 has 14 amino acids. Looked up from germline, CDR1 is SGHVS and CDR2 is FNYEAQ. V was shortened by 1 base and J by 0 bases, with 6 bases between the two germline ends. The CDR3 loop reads CASSLEQNQETQYF. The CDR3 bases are TGTGCCAGCAGCTTAGAACAAAACCAAGAGACCCAGTACTTC. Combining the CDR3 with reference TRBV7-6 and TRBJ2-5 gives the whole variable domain GAGVSQSPRYKVTKRGQDVALRCDPISGHVSLYWYRQALGQGPEFLTYFNYEAQQDKSGLPNDRFSAERPEGSISTLTIQRTEQRDSAMYRCASSLEQNQETQYFGPGTRLLVL.

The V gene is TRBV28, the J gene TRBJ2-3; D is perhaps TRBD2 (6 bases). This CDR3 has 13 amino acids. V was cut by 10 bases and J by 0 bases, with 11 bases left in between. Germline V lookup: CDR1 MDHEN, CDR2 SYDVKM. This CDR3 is CATHSGSTDTQYF. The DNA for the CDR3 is TGTGCCACCCATAGCGGCAGCACAGATACGCAGTATTTT.

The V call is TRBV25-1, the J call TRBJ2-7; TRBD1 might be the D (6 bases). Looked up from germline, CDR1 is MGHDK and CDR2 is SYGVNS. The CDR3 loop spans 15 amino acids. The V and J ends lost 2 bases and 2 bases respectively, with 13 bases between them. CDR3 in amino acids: CASSESRDITYEQYF. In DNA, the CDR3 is TGTGCCAGCAGTGAAAGCAGGGACATTACCTACGAGCAGTACTTC.

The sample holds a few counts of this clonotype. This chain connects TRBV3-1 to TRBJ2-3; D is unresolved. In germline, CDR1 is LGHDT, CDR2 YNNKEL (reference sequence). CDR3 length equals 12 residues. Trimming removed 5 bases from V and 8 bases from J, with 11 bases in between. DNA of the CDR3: TGTGCCAGCAGCGGTTACAAGGGTACGCAGTATTTT. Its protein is CASSGYKGTQYF.

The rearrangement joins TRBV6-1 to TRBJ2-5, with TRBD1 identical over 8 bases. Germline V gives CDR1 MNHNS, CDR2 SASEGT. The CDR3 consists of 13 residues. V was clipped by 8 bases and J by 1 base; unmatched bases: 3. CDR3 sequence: CASQQGVQETQYF. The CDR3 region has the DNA TGTGCCAGCCAACAGGGGGTCCAAGAGACCCAGTACTTC.

The CDR3 region is CASSLLAGGGSDTQYF. DNA of the CDR3: TGTGCCAGCAGCTTACTAGCGGGAGGCGGGTCAGATACGCAGTATTTT. The chain uses TRBV7-8 and TRBJ2-3, with 11 bases identical to TRBD2. Germline V gene data show CDR1 as SGHVS and CDR2 as FQNEAQ. V shed 2 bases, J shed 4 bases, and the junction held 5 bases outside the gene matches. The CDR3 loop spans 16 amino acids.

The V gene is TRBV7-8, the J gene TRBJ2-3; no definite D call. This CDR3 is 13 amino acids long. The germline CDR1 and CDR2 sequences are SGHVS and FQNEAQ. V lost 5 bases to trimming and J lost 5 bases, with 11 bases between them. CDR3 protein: CASSHPQEDTQYF. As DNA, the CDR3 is TGTGCCAGCAGCCATCCTCAGGAAGATACGCAGTATTTT.

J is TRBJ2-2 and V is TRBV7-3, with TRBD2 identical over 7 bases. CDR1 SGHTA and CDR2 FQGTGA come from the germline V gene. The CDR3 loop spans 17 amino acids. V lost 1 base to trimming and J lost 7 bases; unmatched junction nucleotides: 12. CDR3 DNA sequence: TGTGCCAGCAGCTTAAATCTAGCGGCAATGGTCGGCGGGGAGCTGTTTTTT. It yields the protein CASSLNLAAMVGGELFF. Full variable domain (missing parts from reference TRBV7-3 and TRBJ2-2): GAGVSQTPSNKVTEKGKYVELRCDPISGHTALYWYRQSLGQGPEFLIYFQGTGAADDSGLPNDRFFAVRPEGSVSTLKIQRTERGDSAVYLCASSLNLAAMVGGELFFGEGSRLTVL.

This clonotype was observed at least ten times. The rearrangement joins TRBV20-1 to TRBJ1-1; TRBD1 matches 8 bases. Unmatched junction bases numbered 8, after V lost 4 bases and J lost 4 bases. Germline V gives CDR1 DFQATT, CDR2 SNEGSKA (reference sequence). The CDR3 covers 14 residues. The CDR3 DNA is TGCAGTGCTACCCCGGACAGGGCGGGCACTGAAGCTTTCTTT. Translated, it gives CSATPDRAGTEAFF.

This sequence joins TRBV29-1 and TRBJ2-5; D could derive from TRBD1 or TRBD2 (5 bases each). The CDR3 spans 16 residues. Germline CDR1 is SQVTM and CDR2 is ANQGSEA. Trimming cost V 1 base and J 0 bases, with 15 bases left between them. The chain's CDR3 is CSVEGVGTVHQETQYF. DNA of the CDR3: TGCAGCGTTGAAGGGGTTGGGACCGTCCACCAAGAGACCCAGTACTTC.

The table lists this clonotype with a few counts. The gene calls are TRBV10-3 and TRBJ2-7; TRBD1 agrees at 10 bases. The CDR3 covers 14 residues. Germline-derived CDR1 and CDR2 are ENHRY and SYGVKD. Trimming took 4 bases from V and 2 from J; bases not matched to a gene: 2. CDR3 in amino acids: CAISGGQGAYEQYF. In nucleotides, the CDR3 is TGTGCCATCAGTGGCGGACAGGGGGCCTACGAGCAGTACTTC.

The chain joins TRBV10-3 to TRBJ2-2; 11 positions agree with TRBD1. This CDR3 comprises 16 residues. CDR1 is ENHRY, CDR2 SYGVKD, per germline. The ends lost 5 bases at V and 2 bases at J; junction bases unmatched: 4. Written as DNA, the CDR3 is TGTGCCATCAGTTTGGACAGGGGGCCCAACACCGGGGAGCTGTTTTTT. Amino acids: CAISLDRGPNTGELFF.

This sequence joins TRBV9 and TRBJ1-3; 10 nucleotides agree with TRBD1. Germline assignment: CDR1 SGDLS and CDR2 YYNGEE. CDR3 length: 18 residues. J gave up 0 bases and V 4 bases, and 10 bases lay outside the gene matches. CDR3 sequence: CASSHPGTGASSGNTIYF. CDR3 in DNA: TGTGCCAGCAGCCACCCCGGGACAGGGGCCTCCTCTGGAAACACCATATATTTT.

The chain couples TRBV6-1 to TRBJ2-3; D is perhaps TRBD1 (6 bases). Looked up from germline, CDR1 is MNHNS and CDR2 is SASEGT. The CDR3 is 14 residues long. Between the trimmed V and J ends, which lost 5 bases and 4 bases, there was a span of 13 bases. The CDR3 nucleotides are TGTGCCAGCAGTCCAGGGGCAGCCGCAGATACGCAGTATTTT. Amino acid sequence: CASSPGAAADTQYF.

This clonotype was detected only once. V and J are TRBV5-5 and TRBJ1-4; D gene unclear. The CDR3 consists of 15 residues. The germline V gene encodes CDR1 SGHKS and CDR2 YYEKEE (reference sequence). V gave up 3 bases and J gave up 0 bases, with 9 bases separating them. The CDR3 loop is CASSSPETTNEKLFF. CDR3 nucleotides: TGTGCCAGCAGCTCCCCCGAGACAACTAATGAAAAACTGTTTTTT. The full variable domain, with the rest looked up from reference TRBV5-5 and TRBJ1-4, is DAGVTQSPTHLIKTRGQQVTLRCSPISGHKSVSWYQQVLGQGPQFIFQYYEKEERGRGNFPDRFSARQFPNYSSELNVNALLLGDSALYLCASSSPETTNEKLFFGSGTQLSVL.

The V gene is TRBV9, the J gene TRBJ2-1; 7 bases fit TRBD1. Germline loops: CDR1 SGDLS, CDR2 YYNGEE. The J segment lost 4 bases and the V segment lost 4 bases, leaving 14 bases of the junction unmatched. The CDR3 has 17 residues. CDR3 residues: CASSNEMGQSLYNEQFF. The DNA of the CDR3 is TGTGCCAGCAGCAATGAAATGGGACAGTCTTTATACAATGAGCAGTTCTTC.

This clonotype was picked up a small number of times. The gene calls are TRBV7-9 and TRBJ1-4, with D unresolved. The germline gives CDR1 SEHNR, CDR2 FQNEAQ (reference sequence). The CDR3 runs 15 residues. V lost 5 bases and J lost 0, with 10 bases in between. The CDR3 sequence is CASSPTESTNEKLFF. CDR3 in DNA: TGTGCCAGCAGCCCCACAGAGTCAACTAATGAAAAACTGTTTTTT.

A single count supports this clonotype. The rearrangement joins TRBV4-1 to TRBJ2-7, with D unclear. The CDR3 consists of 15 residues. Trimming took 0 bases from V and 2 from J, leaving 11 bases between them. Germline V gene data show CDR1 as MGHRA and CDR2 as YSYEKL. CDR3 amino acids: CASSQEVADPYEQYF. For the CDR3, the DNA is TGCGCCAGCAGCCAAGAGGTGGCCGACCCCTACGAGCAGTACTTC.

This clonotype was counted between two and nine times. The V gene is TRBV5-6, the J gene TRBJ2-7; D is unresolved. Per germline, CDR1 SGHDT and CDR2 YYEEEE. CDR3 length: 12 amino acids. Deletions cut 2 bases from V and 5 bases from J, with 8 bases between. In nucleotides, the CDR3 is TGTGCCAGCAGCTTTAGAGGAGACGAGCAGTACTTC. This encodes CASSFRGDEQYF.

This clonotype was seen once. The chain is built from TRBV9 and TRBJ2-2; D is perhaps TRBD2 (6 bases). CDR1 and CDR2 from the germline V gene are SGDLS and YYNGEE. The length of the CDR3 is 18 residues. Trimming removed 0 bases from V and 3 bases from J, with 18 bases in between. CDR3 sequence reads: CASSVVFTGERYTGELFF. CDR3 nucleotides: TGTGCCAGCAGCGTAGTGTTCACGGGAGAGAGATACACCGGGGAGCTGTTTTTT.

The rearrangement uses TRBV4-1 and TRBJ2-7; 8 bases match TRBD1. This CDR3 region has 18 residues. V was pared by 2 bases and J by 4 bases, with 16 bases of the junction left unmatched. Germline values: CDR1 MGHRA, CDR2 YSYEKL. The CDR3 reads CASSQRPARDRLNYEQYF. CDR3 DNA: TGCGCCAGCAGCCAACGCCCCGCCAGGGACAGGCTTAATTACGAGCAGTACTTC.

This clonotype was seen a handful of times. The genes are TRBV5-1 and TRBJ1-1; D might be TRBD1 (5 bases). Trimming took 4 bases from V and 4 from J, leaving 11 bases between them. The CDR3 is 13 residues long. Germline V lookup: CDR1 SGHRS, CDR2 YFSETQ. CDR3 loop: CASSGQGATEAFF. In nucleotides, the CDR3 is TGCGCCAGCAGCGGTCAGGGCGCCACTGAAGCTTTCTTT.

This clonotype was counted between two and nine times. The CDR3 is CATSPPGTYEQYF. The CDR3, as DNA: TGTGCCACCAGCCCCCCAGGCACCTACGAGCAGTACTTC. The V gene is TRBV15, the J gene TRBJ2-7, with no clear D. Trimming left V 5 bases short and J 2 bases short, with 10 bases between. Germline loops: CDR1 LNHNV, CDR2 YYDKDF (reference sequence). The CDR3 has 13 amino acids. The variable domain in full, completed from reference TRBV15 and TRBJ2-7, reads DAMVIQNPRYQVTQFGKPVTLSCSQTLNHNVMYWYQQKSSQAPKLLFHYYDKDFNNEADTPDNFQSRRPNTSFCFLDIRSPGLGDTAMYLCATSPPGTYEQYFGPGTRLTVT.

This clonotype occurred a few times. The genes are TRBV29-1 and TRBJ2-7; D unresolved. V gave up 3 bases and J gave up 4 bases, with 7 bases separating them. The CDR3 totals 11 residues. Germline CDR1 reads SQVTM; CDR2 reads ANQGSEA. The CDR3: CSVESQYEQYF. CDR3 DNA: TGCAGCGTTGAGTCACAGTACGAGCAGTACTTC.

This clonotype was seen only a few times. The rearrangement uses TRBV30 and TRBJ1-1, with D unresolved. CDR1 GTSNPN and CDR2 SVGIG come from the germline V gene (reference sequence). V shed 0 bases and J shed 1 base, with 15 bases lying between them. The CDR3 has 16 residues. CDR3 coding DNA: TGTGCCTGGAGTGTTTTAGGGTCGGTATGGAACACTGAAGCTTTCTTT. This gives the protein CAWSVLGSVWNTEAFF. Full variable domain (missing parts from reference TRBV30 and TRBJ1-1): SQTIHQWPATLVQPVGSPLSLECTVEGTSNPNLYWYRQAAGRGLQLLFYSVGIGQISSEVPQNLSASRPQDRQFILSSKKLLLSDSGFYLCAWSVLGSVWNTEAFFGQGTRLTVV.